The 5 T cell receptor beta chains reported below all come from one sample, sequenced in a study of a mutant IDH1 vaccine in newly diagnosed glioma. These receptors have no identified antigens. The table came from immunoSEQ multiplex PCR; TCRdb's copy has only in-frame clones and leaves some out. In the table there are approximately 60,000 clones, approximately 82% of which are singletons. Time point specified: week 5, during vaccination. Vaccination comprised doses that each held 300 ug of mutant IDH1 20-mer peptide, plus topical imiquimod. The sample here was PBMCs, taken from a glioma patient whose treatment included an IDH1 peptide vaccine. These receptors all stem from a woman under 30 with glioma. Some clones in this sample may be carry-over from other donors' samples.

This clone has a single count. The J gene is TRBJ2-3, the V gene TRBV4-3; D is possibly TRBD2 (7 bases). The V gene's germline CDR1 is LGHNA and CDR2 YSLEER. The CDR3 has 16 residues. V lost 0 bases and J 6 bases, leaving 16 bases between the germline ends. The CDR3 DNA is TGCGCCAGCAGCCAAGATCGAGGGGGGGCCGGGGATACGCAGTATTTT. Encoded protein: CASSQDRGGAGDTQYF.

The chain carries TRBV4-3 and TRBJ2-7; TRBD2 matches 9 bases. CDR1 is LGHNA and CDR2 is YSLEER in the germline V gene. There are 15 residues in the CDR3. After removal of 1 base from V and 1 base from J, the junction contained 2 bases not matched to a gene. DNA for the CDR3: TGCGCCAGCAGCCAAGGTCTAGCGGGGTCCTACGAGCAGTACTTC. This encodes CASSQGLAGSYEQYF.

This clone showed up just once. This chain links TRBV5-4 with TRBJ1-4; the match to TRBD1 covers 9 bases. V was pared by 6 bases and J by 5 bases, with 5 bases of the junction left unmatched. CDR1 and CDR2 from the germline V gene are SGHNT and YYREEE (reference sequence). The CDR3 has 14 residues. The CDR3 DNA follows: TGTGCCAGCACCCTGGACAGGGGCAATGAAAAACTGTTTTTT. Translated, it gives CASTLDRGNEKLFF.

The CDR3 DNA reads as TGTGCCAGCAGCTTGGGGAGGAGGACTGGAAACACCATATATTTT. Its translation is CASSLGRRTGNTIYF. The chain combines TRBV5-6 with TRBJ1-3; D ambiguous. CDR1 and CDR2 (germline): SGHDT, YYEEEE. The CDR3 loop spans 15 amino acids. V dropped 0 bases and J dropped 2 bases, with 9 bases sitting between them. The variable domain in full, completed from reference TRBV5-6 and TRBJ1-3, reads DAGVTQSPTHLIKTRGQQVTLRCSPKSGHDTVSWYQQALGQGPQFIFQYYEEEERQRGNFPDRFSGHQFPNYSSELNVNALLLGDSALYLCASSLGRRTGNTIYFGEGSWLTVV.

This clone was counted between two and nine times. CDR3 region: CASSLAGDEQYF. The CDR3 bases are TGTGCCAGCAGCTTAGCGGGGGACGAGCAGTACTTC. The V and J genes are TRBV7-9 and TRBJ2-7; D possibly uses TRBD1 or TRBD2 (5 bases each). From germline, CDR1 is SEHNR and CDR2 FQNEAQ (reference sequence). Trimming left V 0 bases short and J 5 bases short, with 5 bases between. This CDR3 region has 12 residues. Variable domain in full (rest from reference TRBV7-9 and TRBJ2-7): DTGVSQNPRHKITKRGQNVTFRCDPISEHNRLYWYRQTLGQGPEFLTYFQNEAQLEKSRLLSDRFSAERPKGSFSTLEIQRTEQGDSAMYLCASSLAGDEQYFGPGTRLTVT.